Listed here are 31 T cell receptor beta chains from one sample, sequenced in a study of shared clonotypes between healthy human individuals. Sequenced by immunoSEQ multiplex PCR; TCRdb stores in-frame clones only, minus some. Of about 2 million clones detected, 85% to 95% appear once; the ten largest clones hold 0.1% to 0.15%. The sequencing input was naive CD4+ T cells sorted from blood. Subset in this sample: CD45RA+ positively selected. The receptors originated from a man aged 18-30 years in good health.

The V call is TRBV29-1, the J call TRBJ1-2; possible D gene TRBD1, 5 bases. The V end was cut by 6 bases, the J end by 4 bases, with 12 bases between. The CDR3 runs 12 residues. Germline V CDR1 and CDR2: SQVTM, ANQGSEA. Here the CDR3 DNA reads TGCAGCGTACATGACAGAGTCTATGGCTACACCTTC. It specifies CSVHDRVYGYTF.

The chain has TRBV29-1 and TRBJ2-7, with a possible D match to TRBD1 (5 bases). There are 14 residues in the CDR3. The germline gives CDR1 SQVTM, CDR2 ANQGSEA. The V end lost 6 bases, the J end lost 1 base, and 16 bases lay between the germline ends. This CDR3 is CSVDRVGQSYEQYF. The CDR3 DNA follows: TGCAGCGTCGACCGTGTCGGACAATCCTACGAGCAGTACTTC.

J is TRBJ2-3 and V is TRBV19, with D unresolved. CDR1 is LNHDA and CDR2 is SQIVND in the germline V gene (reference sequence). V dropped 7 bases and J dropped 1 base, with 9 bases sitting between them. CDR3 length: 13 residues. This CDR3 is CASTRRGTDTQYF. The CDR3 DNA reads as TGTGCCAGTACCCGCCGGGGCACAGATACGCAGTATTTT.

The chain is built from TRBV30 and TRBJ1-5; D call uncertain. Germline loops: CDR1 GTSNPN, CDR2 SVGIG (reference sequence). The CDR3 spans 13 residues. V was shortened by 2 bases and J by 4 bases, with 9 bases between the two germline ends. This chain's CDR3 is CAWSRTENQPQHF. The CDR3 region has the DNA TGTGCCTGGAGTCGTACAGAGAATCAGCCCCAGCATTTT.

The chain has TRBV6-6 and TRBJ2-7; the D is unclear. Germline CDR1 MNHNY, CDR2 SVGAGI (reference sequence). The ends were cut back, 5 bases at V and 0 bases at J, with 8 bases in the middle. The length of the CDR3 is 13 residues. The CDR3: CASSQPSSYEQYF. In nucleotides, the CDR3 is TGTGCCAGCAGTCAACCTAGCTCCTACGAGCAGTACTTC.

The J gene is TRBJ2-7, the V gene TRBV28, with TRBD2 matching over 8 bases. The ends lost 6 bases at V and 1 base at J; junction bases unmatched: 8. The CDR3 extends over 15 amino acids. The germline V gene has CDR1 MDHEN and CDR2 SYDVKM. CDR3 sequence: CASSHSGAISYEQYF. In nucleotides, the CDR3 is TGTGCCAGCAGCCATAGCGGGGCTATATCCTACGAGCAGTACTTC. The full variable domain, its missing parts supplied by reference TRBV28 and TRBJ2-7, is DVKVTQSSRYLVKRTGEKVFLECVQDMDHENMFWYRQDPGLGLRLIYFSYDVKMKEKGDIPEGYSVSREKKERFSLILESASTNQTSMYLCASSHSGAISYEQYFGPGTRLTVT.

This sequence joins TRBV9 and TRBJ1-2; D call uncertain. CDR3 length: 14 residues. CDR1 and CDR2 from the germline V gene are SGDLS and YYNGEE. The germline V and J ends were trimmed by 4 bases and 4 bases, with 14 bases remaining between them. For the CDR3, the DNA is TGTGCCAGCAGCTCCGGAGGGTCTTTCTATGGCTACACCTTC. This sequence encodes CASSSGGSFYGYTF.

The chain recombines TRBV9 with TRBJ1-1, with 9 bases aligning to TRBD1. The CDR3 runs 15 residues. J gave up 4 bases and V 3 bases, and 7 bases lay outside the gene matches. CDR1 is SGDLS, CDR2 YYNGEE, per germline. CDR3 amino acids: CASSASGTGSTEAFF. The CDR3 DNA sequence: TGTGCCAGCAGCGCTTCCGGGACAGGGAGCACTGAAGCTTTCTTT.

On this clone itself: This CDR3 is also generated by other DNA sequences in the sample. The chain recombines TRBV5-4 with TRBJ2-2; D remains ambiguous. The CDR3 is made up of 14 amino acids. Trimming pared 0 bases from V and 3 bases from J, leaving 6 bases between. Germline CDR1 and CDR2: SGHNT and YYREEE (reference sequence). CDR3 nucleotides: TGTGCCAGCAGCTTGGACACCTACACCGGGGAGCTGTTTTTT. It translates to CASSLDTYTGELFF.

The chain has TRBV7-2 and TRBJ1-5; D is perhaps TRBD1 (5 bases). The CDR3 sequence is 15 residues long. Germline CDR1 and CDR2: SGHTA and FQGNSA. Trimming stripped 5 bases from V and 6 bases from J, with 17 bases between. CDR3 residues: CASSPPKGGGQPQHF. The CDR3 DNA follows: TGTGCCAGCAGCCCACCTAAGGGTGGGGGTCAGCCCCAGCATTTT.

CDR3: CASSQSTKGNTEAFF. CDR3 DNA sequence: TGTGCCAGCAGCCAATCAACGAAGGGGAACACTGAAGCTTTCTTT. The rearrangement uses TRBV16 and TRBJ1-1; D is undetermined. Germline-derived CDR1 and CDR2 are KGHSY and FQNENV. This CDR3 spans 15 amino acids. V was clipped by 0 bases and J by 1 base, with 9 bases between them.

This chain connects TRBV7-9 to TRBJ2-5; the match to TRBD1 covers 8 bases. Germline V gene lookup returns CDR1 SEHNR and CDR2 FQNEAQ (reference sequence). After removal of 2 bases from V and 5 bases from J, the junction contained 7 bases not matched to a gene. There are 15 residues in the CDR3. CDR3 DNA: TGTGCCAGCAGCTTATACACAGGGGGTCGGGAGACCCAGTACTTC. Translated, it gives CASSLYTGGRETQYF.

This CDR3 is CATWDRGKNYGYTF. CDR3 DNA: TGTGCCACCTGGGACAGGGGTAAAAACTATGGCTACACCTTC. The chain joins TRBV6-5 to TRBJ1-2, with 10 bases matching TRBD1. Germline values: CDR1 MNHEY, CDR2 SVGAGI. There are 14 residues in the CDR3. The J segment lost 2 bases and the V segment lost 10 bases, leaving 7 bases of the junction unmatched.

As to this clone: A much larger clone sits a single nucleotide away, making a read error possible. This sample also contains other DNA sequences that code for the same CDR3. The V gene is TRBV30, the J gene TRBJ2-6; D is possibly TRBD1 (5 bases). CDR3 length: 14 amino acids. Germline V gene sequence: CDR1 GTSNPN, CDR2 SVGIG (reference sequence). DNA of the CDR3: TGTGCCTGGAGTAGAACATCTGGGGCCAACGTCCTGACCTTC. This sequence encodes CAWSRTSGANVLTF.

To note about this clone: Additional DNA sequences in this sample encode the identical CDR3. This chain joins TRBV6-4 and TRBJ1-5; D is possibly TRBD1 (5 bases). The length of the CDR3 is 14 residues. Trimming shortened V by 2 bases and J by 2 bases, and 7 bases separated the two germline ends. Germline CDR1 reads MRHNA; CDR2 reads SNTAGT. The CDR3 nucleotides read TGTGCCAGCAGTGACCAGGGAGGCAATCAGCCCCAGCATTTT. Protein: CASSDQGGNQPQHF.

The genes are TRBV27 and TRBJ2-6; no clear D. This CDR3 has 13 amino acids. The V gene lost 6 bases and the J gene lost 2 bases, with 5 bases spanning the gap. Germline V gives CDR1 MNHEY, CDR2 SMNVEV (reference sequence). The CDR3 reads CASRDTGANVLTF. The CDR3 DNA reads TGTGCCAGCAGGGATACTGGGGCCAACGTCCTGACTTTC.

The chain recombines TRBV6-1 with TRBJ1-4; TRBD1 might be the D (6 bases). Trimming removed 7 bases from V and 7 bases from J, with 19 bases in between. There are 15 residues in the CDR3. In germline, CDR1 is MNHNS, CDR2 SASEGT. The CDR3 loop is CASIFWGGGSEKLFF. In DNA, the CDR3 is TGTGCCAGCATCTTCTGGGGAGGGGGAAGTGAAAAACTGTTTTTT.

The chain recombines TRBV2 with TRBJ1-4; D remains unclear. The CDR3 runs to 14 residues. V was trimmed by 5 bases and J by 8 bases, leaving 15 bases between them. CDR1 SNHLY and CDR2 FYNNEI come from the germline V gene. CDR3 region: CASSREGLGEKLFF. For the CDR3, the DNA is TGTGCCAGCAGTAGGGAAGGGCTCGGCGAAAAACTGTTTTTT.

V usage is TRBV28 and J usage is TRBJ2-5; 12 bases match TRBD2. The CDR3 spans 17 residues. Germline CDR1 reads MDHEN; CDR2 reads SYDVKM. V dropped 1 base and J dropped 2; count of bases not matched to a gene: 5. The CDR3 sequence is CASSLLPLAGGQETQYF. CDR3 bases: TGTGCCAGCAGTTTATTGCCCCTAGCGGGGGGGCAAGAGACCCAGTACTTC.

This chain joins TRBV6-5 and TRBJ2-3; 9 bases line up with TRBD2. Per the germline V gene, CDR1 is MNHEY and CDR2 is SVGAGI. V shed 6 bases and J 2 bases; nucleotides not matched to a gene: 6. The CDR3 is 15 amino acids. CDR3 sequence (DNA): TGTGCCAGCAGCCAAATAGCGGGAGACACAGATACGCAGTATTTT. Encoded protein: CASSQIAGDTDTQYF.

This chain links TRBV18 with TRBJ2-5; D is unresolved. CDR3 length: 13 amino acids. The germline CDR1 and CDR2 sequences are KGHSH and LQKENI. Trimming left V 2 bases short and J 5 bases short, with 9 bases between. The CDR3 reads CASSPDQAETQYF. The CDR3 DNA sequence: TGTGCCAGCTCACCAGACCAGGCGGAGACCCAGTACTTC.

As for this clone: This specimen includes other DNA sequences encoding the same CDR3. This chain uses TRBV30 with TRBJ2-3, with D possibly called TRBD1 or TRBD2 (5 bases each). This CDR3 spans 14 amino acids. V lost 2 bases and J lost 0, with 9 bases in between. The germline gives CDR1 GTSNPN, CDR2 SVGIG (reference sequence). The CDR3 spells CAWSRGASTDTQYF. In DNA form, the CDR3 reads TGTGCCTGGAGTAGAGGGGCCAGCACAGATACGCAGTATTTT.

V usage is TRBV7-8 and J usage is TRBJ1-2; D is unresolved. The CDR3 length is 15 residues. Germline CDR1 and CDR2: SGHVS and FQNEAQ. The ends were cut back, 1 base at V and 5 bases at J, with 14 bases in the middle. The CDR3, as DNA: TGTGCCAGCAGCTTAGGTCCCGGGGTCGGGTATGGCTACACCTTC. It encodes CASSLGPGVGYGYTF.

Worth noting for this clone: Just one base apart from a much larger clone, this may be a read error. Other DNA sequences within the sample encode an identical CDR3. The chain recombines TRBV11-2 with TRBJ1-1; D is possibly TRBD1 (6 bases). Trimming shortened V by 3 bases and J by 2 bases, and 7 bases separated the two germline ends. The germline V gene has CDR1 SGHAT and CDR2 FQNNGV. CDR3 size: 13 residues. CDR3 sequence reads: CASSFGGNTEAFF. The DNA for the CDR3 is TGTGCCAGCAGCTTCGGGGGCAACACTGAAGCTTTCTTT.

The genes are TRBV11-2 and TRBJ1-1, with 7 bases matching TRBD1. After removal of 6 bases from V and 0 bases from J, the junction contained 13 bases not matched to a gene. The CDR3 covers 17 residues. Germline CDR1 and CDR2: SGHAT and FQNNGV. The CDR3 DNA follows: TGTGCCAGCAGGGATCGCAGGGGGGGTAGCATGAACACTGAAGCTTTCTTT. It specifies CASRDRRGGSMNTEAFF.

This chain links TRBV5-6 with TRBJ2-6; 7 bases line up with TRBD1. CDR1 and CDR2 from the germline V gene are SGHDT and YYEEEE. The CDR3 has 19 amino acids. J was trimmed by 0 bases and V by 2 bases; bases with no gene match: 11. The CDR3: CASSFGKTGILSGANVLTF. The CDR3 DNA is TGTGCCAGCAGCTTTGGAAAGACAGGGATCCTCTCTGGGGCCAACGTCCTGACTTTC.

The CDR3 reads CASSSRLAGVFEQFF. The CDR3 DNA follows: TGTGCCAGCAGCTCTCGACTAGCGGGGGTATTTGAGCAGTTCTTC. The chain joins TRBV7-8 to TRBJ2-1; 12 nucleotides agree with TRBD2. The CDR3 covers 15 residues. Germline V CDR1 and CDR2: SGHVS, FQNEAQ. V was clipped by 4 bases and J by 9 bases; unmatched bases: 7.

The V and J genes are TRBV7-2 and TRBJ2-3, with D hard to call. Trimming left V 0 bases short and J 3 bases short, with 10 bases between. From germline, CDR1 is SGHTA and CDR2 FQGNSA. CDR3 length: 15 amino acids. The CDR3 DNA is TGTGCCAGCAGCTTAGCCAACTGGGGAACAGATACGCAGTATTTT. This codes for CASSLANWGTDTQYF. Full variable domain (outside the CDR3, taken from reference TRBV7-2 and TRBJ2-3): GAGVSQSPSNKVTEKGKDVELRCDPISGHTALYWYRQSLGQGLEFLIYFQGNSAPDKSGLPSDRFSAERTGGSVSTLTIQRTQQEDSAVYLCASSLANWGTDTQYFGPGTRLTVL.

The rearrangement joins TRBV7-9 to TRBJ1-5; 7 positions agree with TRBD1. This CDR3 region has 19 residues. With V trimmed by 0 bases and J by 0 bases, 11 bases remained unmatched. Germline V CDR1 and CDR2: SEHNR, FQNEAQ (reference sequence). The CDR3 sequence: CASSLAKGTESYSNQPQHF. Here the CDR3 DNA reads TGTGCCAGCAGCTTAGCGAAAGGGACAGAATCTTATAGCAATCAGCCCCAGCATTTT.

This chain links TRBV6-6 with TRBJ2-1; 9 nucleotides agree with TRBD1. CDR1 is MNHNY, CDR2 SVGAGI, per germline (reference sequence). The junction had 7 bases not matched to a gene; V was cut back by 6 bases and J by 4 bases. There are 15 residues in the CDR3. DNA of the CDR3: TGTGCCAGCAGGGCCGACAGGGGGGGTTACAATGAGCAGTTCTTC. As protein: CASRADRGGYNEQFF.

The genes are TRBV7-9 and TRBJ1-1; 12 bases fit TRBD1. This CDR3 is built from 16 residues. Germline lookup yields CDR1 SEHNR and CDR2 FQNEAQ (reference sequence). The V gene end was trimmed by 5 bases and the J gene end by 6 bases; junction bases not matched to a gene: 10. CDR3 residues: CASSRDRGLNPPEAFF. The CDR3 DNA reads as TGTGCCAGCAGCCGGGACAGGGGGCTTAATCCCCCTGAAGCTTTCTTT.